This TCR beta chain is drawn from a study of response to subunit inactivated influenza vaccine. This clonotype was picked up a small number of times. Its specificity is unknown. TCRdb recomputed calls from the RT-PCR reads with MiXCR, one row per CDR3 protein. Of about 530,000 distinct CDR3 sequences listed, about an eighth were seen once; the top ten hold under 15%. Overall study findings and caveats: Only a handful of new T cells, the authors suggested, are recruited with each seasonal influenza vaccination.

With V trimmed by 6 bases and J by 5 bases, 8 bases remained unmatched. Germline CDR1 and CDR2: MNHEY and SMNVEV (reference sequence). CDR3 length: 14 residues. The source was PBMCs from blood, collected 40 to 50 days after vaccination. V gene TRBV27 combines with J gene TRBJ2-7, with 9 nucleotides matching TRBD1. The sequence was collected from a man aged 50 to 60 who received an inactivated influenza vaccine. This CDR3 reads CASSAGTGNNEQYF. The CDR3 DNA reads TGTGCCAGCAGCGCCGGGACAGGGAATAACGAGCAGTACTTC.